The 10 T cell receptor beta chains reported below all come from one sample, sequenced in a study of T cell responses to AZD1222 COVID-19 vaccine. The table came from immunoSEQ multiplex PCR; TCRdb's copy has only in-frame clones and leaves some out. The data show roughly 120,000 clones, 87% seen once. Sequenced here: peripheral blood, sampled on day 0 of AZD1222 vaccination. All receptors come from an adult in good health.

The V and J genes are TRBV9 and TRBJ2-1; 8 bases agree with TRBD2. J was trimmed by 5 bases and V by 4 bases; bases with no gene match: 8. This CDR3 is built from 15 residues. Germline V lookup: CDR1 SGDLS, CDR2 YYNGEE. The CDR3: CASSRRRGEDNEQFF. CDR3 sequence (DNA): TGTGCCAGCAGCCGACGGCGGGGGGAAGACAATGAGCAGTTCTTC.

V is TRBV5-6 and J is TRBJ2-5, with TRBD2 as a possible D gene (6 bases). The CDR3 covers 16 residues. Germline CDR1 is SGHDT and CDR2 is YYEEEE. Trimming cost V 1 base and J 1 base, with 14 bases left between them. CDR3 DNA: TGTGCCAGCAGCTTGTATGGTCCGGGGGTCCAAGAGACCCAGTACTTC. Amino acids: CASSLYGPGVQETQYF.

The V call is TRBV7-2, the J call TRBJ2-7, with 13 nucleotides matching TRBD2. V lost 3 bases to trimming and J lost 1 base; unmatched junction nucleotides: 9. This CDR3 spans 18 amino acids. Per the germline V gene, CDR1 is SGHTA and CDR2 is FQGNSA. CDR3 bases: TGTGCCAGCAGCTTCTCGACTAGCGGGGGGTCTAAATCCTACGAGCAGTACTTC. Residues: CASSFSTSGGSKSYEQYF.

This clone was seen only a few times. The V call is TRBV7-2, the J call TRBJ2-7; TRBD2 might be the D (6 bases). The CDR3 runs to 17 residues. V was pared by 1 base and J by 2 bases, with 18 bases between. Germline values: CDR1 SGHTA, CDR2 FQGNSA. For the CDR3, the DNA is TGTGCCAGCAGCTTAGACGGGAGCTTTGGGTCCGCCTACGAGCAGTACTTC. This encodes CASSLDGSFGSAYEQYF. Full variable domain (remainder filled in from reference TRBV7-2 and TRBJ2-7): GAGVSQSPSNKVTEKGKDVELRCDPISGHTALYWYRQSLGQGLEFLIYFQGNSAPDKSGLPSDRFSAERTGGSVSTLTIQRTQQEDSAVYLCASSLDGSFGSAYEQYFGPGTRLTVT.

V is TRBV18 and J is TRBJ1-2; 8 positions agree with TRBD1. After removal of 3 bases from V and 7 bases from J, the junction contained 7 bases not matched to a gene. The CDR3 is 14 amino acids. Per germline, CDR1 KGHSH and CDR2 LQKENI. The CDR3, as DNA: TGTGCCAGCTCACCCACCGGGGACAGGAGTGGCTACACCTTC. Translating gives CASSPTGDRSGYTF.

The CDR3 here is CASSLRGSAYEQYF. CDR3 DNA sequence: TGTGCCAGCAGCCTTCGGGGGTCCGCCTACGAGCAGTACTTC. The V call is TRBV7-9, the J call TRBJ2-7; D may be TRBD2 (6 bases). CDR3 length equals 14 residues. Trimming left V 5 bases short and J 2 bases short, with 13 bases between. From germline, CDR1 is SEHNR and CDR2 FQNEAQ (reference sequence).

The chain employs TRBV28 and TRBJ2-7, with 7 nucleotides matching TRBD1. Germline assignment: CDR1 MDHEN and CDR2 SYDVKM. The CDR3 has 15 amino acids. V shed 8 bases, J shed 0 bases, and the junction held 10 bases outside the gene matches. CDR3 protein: CASLPGTDLSYEQYF. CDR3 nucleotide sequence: TGTGCCAGCCTCCCAGGGACAGACCTCTCCTACGAGCAGTACTTC.

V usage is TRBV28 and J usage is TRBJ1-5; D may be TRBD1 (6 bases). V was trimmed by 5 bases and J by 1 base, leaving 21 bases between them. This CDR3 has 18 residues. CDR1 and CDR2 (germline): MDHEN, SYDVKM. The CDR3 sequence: CASSNMGLETGSNQPQHF. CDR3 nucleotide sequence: TGTGCCAGCAGTAATATGGGATTAGAGACAGGAAGCAATCAGCCCCAGCATTTT.

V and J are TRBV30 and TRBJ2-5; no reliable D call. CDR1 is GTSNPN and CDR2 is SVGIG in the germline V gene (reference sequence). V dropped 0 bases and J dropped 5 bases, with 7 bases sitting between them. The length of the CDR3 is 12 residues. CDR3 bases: TGTGCCTGGAGTGTAGTTGCGGAGACCCAGTACTTC. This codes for CAWSVVAETQYF.

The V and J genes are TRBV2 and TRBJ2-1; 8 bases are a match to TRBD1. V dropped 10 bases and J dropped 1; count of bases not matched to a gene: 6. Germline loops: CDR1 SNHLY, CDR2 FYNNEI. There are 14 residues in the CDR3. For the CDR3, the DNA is TGTGCCACGACCGGACAGGGATCCTACAATGAGCAGTTCTTC. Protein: CATTGQGSYNEQFF.